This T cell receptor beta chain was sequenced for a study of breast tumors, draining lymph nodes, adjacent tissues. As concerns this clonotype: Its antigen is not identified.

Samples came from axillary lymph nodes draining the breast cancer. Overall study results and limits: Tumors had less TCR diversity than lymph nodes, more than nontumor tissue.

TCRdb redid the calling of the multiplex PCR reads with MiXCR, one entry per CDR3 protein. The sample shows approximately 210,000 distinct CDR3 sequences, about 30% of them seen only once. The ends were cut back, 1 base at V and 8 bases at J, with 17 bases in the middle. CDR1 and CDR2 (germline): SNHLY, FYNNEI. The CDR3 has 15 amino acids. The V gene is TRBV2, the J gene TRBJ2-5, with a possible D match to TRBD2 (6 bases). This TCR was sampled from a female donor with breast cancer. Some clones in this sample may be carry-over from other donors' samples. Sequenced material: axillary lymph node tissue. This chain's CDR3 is CASSEDQGQGGTQYF. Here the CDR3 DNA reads TGTGCCAGCAGTGAAGACCAGGGCCAGGGAGGCACCCAGTACTTC.